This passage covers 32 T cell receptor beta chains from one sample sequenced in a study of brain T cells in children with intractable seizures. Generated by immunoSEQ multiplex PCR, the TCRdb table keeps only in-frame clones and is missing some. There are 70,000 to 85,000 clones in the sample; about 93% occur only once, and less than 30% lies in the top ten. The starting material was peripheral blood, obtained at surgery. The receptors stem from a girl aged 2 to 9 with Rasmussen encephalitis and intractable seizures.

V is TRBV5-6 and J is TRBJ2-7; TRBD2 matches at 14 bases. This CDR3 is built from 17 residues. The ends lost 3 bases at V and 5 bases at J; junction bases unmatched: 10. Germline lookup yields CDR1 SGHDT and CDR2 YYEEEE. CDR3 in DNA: TGTGCCAGCAGCTCGGGACTAGCGGGAGTGAAATGGGACGAGCAGTACTTC. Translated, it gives CASSSGLAGVKWDEQYF.

CDR3 residues: CSVGDYEQYF. DNA for the CDR3: TGCAGCGTTGGGGACTACGAGCAGTACTTC. The chain combines TRBV29-1 with TRBJ2-7, with D hard to call. This CDR3 spans 10 amino acids. V shed 4 bases and J shed 3 bases, with 4 bases lying between them. CDR1 and CDR2 (germline): SQVTM, ANQGSEA.

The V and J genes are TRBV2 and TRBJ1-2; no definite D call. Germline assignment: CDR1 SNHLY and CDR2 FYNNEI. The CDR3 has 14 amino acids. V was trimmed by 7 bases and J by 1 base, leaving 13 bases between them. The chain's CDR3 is CASNRNQLNYGYTF. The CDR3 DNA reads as TGTGCCAGCAACAGAAACCAACTTAACTATGGCTACACCTTC.

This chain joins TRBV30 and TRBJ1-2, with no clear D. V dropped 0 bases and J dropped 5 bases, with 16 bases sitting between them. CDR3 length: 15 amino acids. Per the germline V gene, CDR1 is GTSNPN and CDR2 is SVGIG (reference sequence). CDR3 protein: CAWSVPVGNLYGYTF. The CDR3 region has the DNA TGTGCCTGGAGTGTCCCCGTGGGGAACCTATATGGCTACACCTTC.

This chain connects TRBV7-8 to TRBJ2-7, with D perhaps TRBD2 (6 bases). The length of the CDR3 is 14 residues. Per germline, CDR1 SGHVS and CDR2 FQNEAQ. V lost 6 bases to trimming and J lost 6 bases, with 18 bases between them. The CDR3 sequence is CASSLLTSSGEQYF. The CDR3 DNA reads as TGTGCCAGCAGTCTATTGACTAGTAGCGGCGAGCAGTACTTC.

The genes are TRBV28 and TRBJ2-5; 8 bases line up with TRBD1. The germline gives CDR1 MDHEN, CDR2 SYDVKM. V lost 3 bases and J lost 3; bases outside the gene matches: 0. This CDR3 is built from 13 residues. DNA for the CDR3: TGTGCCAGCAGTTTGACAGGGGAAGAGACCCAGTACTTC. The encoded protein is CASSLTGEETQYF.

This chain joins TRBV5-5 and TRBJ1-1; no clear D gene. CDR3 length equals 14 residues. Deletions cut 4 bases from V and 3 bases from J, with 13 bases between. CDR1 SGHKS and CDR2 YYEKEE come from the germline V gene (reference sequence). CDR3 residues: CASSPGLIDTEAFF. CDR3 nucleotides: TGTGCCAGCAGCCCGGGTTTGATCGACACTGAAGCTTTCTTT.

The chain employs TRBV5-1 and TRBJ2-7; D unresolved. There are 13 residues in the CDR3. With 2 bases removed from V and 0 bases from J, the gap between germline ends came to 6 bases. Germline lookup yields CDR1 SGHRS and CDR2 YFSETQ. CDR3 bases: TGCGCCAGCAGCTTTGCAGGCTCCTACGAGCAGTACTTC. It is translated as CASSFAGSYEQYF.

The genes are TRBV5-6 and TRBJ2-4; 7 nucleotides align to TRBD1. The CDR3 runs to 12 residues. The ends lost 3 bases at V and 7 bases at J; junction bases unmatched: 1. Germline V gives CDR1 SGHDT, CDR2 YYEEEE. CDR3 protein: CASSSTGNIQYF. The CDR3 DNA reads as TGTGCCAGCAGCTCGACAGGGAACATTCAGTACTTC.

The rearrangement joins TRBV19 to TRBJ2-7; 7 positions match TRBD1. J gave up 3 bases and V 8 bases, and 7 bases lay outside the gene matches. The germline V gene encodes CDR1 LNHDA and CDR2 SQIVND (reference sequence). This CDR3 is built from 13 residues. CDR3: CASSTGDLYEQYF. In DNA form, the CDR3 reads TGTGCCAGTTCTACAGGGGACCTCTACGAGCAGTACTTC.

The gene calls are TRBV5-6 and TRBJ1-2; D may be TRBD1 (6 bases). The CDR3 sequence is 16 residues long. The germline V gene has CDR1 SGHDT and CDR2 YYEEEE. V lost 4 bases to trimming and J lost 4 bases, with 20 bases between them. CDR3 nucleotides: TGTGCCAGCAGCCTGAGCTCCAGGGGCGACGGCTATGGCTACACCTTC. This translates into CASSLSSRGDGYGYTF.

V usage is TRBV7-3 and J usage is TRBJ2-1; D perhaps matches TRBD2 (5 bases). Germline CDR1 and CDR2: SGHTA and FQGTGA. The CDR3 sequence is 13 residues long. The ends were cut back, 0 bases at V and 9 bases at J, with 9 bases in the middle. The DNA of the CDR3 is TGTGCCAGCAGCTTAACTCTAGCAAGTGAGCAGTTCTTC. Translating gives CASSLTLASEQFF.

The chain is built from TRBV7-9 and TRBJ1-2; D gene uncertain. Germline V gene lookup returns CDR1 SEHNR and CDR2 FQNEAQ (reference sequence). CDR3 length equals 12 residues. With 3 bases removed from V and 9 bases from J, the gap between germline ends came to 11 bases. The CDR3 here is CASSFIEESYTF. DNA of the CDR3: TGTGCCAGCAGCTTTATAGAGGAGAGCTACACCTTC.

The CDR3: CASSLSGGRGDTQYF. In nucleotides, the CDR3 is TGTGCCAGCAGCTTAAGCGGGGGGCGGGGAGATACGCAGTATTTT. V is TRBV5-4 and J is TRBJ2-3; 9 bases agree with TRBD2. J was trimmed by 5 bases and V by 2 bases; bases with no gene match: 6. The CDR3 is 15 amino acids. Germline CDR1 SGHNT, CDR2 YYREEE (reference sequence).

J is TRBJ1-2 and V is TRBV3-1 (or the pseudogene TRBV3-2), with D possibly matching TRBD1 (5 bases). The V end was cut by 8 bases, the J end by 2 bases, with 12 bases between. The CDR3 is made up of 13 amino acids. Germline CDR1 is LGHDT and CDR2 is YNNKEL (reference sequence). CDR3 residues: CASQGGSNYGYTF. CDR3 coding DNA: TGTGCCAGCCAGGGCGGATCAAACTATGGCTACACCTTC.

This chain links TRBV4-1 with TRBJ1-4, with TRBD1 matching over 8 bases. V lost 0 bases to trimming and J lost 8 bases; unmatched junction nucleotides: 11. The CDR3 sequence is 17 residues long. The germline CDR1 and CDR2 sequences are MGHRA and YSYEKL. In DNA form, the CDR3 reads TGCGCCAGCAGCCAAGATGCCGACAGGGGCCCTGGAGAAAAACTGTTTTTT. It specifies CASSQDADRGPGEKLFF.

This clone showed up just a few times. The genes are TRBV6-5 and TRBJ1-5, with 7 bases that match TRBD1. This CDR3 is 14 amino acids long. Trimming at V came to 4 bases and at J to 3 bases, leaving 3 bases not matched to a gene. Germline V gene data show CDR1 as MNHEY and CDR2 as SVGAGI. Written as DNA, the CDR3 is TGTGCCAGCAGTTTGACAGGGTACAATCAGCCCCAGCATTTT. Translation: CASSLTGYNQPQHF.

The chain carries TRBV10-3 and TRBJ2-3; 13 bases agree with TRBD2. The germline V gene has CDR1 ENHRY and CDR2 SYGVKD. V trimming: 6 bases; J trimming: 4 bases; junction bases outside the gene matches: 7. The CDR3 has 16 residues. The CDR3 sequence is CAISSLAGGNADTQYF. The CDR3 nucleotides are TGTGCCATCAGCTCACTAGCGGGGGGGAACGCAGATACGCAGTATTTT.

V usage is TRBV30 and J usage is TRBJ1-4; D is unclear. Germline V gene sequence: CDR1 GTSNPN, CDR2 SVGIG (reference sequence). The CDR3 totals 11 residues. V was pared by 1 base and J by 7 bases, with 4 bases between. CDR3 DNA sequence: TGTGCCTGGAGTGGGGGTGAAAAACTGTTTTTT. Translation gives CAWSGGEKLFF.

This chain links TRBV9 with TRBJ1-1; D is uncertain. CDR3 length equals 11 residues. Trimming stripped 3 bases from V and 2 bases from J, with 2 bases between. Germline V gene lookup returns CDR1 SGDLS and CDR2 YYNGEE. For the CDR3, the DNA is TGTGCCAGCAGCGGTAACACTGAAGCTTTCTTT. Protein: CASSGNTEAFF.

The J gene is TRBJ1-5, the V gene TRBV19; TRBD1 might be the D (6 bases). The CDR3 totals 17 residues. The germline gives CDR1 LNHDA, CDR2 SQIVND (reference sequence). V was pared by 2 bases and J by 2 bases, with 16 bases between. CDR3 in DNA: TGTGCCAGTAGTATAACGGGACAAGGGGTTGGCAATCAGCCCCAGCATTTT. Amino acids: CASSITGQGVGNQPQHF.

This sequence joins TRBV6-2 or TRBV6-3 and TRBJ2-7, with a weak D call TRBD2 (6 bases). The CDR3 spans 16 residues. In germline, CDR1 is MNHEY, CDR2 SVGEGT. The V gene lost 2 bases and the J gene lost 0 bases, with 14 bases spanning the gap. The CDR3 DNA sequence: TGTGCCAGCAGTTACCAAATAGCGGTTAGCTCCTACGAGCAGTACTTC. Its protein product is CASSYQIAVSSYEQYF.

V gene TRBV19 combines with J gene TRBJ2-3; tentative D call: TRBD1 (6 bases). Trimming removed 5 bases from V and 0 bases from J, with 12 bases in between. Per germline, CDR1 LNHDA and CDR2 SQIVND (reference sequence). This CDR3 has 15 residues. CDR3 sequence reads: CASSSHRESTDTQYF. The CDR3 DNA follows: TGTGCCAGTAGTTCCCACAGGGAAAGCACAGATACGCAGTATTTT. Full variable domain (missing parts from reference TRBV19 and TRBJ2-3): DGGITQSPKYLFRKEGQNVTLSCEQNLNHDAMYWYRQDPGQGLRLIYYSQIVNDFQKGDIAEGYSVSREKKESFPLTVTSAQKNPTAFYLCASSSHRESTDTQYFGPGTRLTVL.

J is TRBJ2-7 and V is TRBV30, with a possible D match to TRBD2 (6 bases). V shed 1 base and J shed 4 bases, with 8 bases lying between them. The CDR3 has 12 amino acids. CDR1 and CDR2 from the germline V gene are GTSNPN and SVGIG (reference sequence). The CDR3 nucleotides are TGTGCCTGGAGTGGGGGAGGTTACGAGCAGTACTTC. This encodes CAWSGGGYEQYF.

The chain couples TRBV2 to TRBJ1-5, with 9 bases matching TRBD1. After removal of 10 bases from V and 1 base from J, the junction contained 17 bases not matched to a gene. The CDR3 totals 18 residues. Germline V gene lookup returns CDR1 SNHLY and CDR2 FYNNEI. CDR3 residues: CATIPGQGKGVSNQPQHF. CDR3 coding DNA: TGTGCCACCATACCGGGACAGGGTAAGGGGGTAAGCAATCAGCCCCAGCATTTT.

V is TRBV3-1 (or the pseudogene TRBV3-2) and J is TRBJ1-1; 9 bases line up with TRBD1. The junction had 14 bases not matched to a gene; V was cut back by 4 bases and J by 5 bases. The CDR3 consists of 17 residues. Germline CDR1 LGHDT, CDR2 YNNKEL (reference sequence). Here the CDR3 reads CASSRWTGTGMRTEAFF. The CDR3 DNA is TGTGCCAGCAGCCGCTGGACCGGGACAGGGATGAGGACTGAAGCTTTCTTT.

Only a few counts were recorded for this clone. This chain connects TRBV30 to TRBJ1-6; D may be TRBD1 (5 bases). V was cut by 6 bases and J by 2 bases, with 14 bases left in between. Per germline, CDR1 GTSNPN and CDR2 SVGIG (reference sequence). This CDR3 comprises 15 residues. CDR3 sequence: CACTEGRTYNSPLHF. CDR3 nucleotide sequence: TGTGCCTGTACTGAGGGGAGGACCTATAATTCACCCCTCCACTTT.

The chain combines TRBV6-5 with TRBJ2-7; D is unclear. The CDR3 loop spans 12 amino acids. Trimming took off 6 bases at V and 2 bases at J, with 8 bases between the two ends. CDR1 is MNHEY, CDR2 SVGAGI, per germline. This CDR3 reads CASRDRAYEQYF. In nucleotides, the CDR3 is TGTGCCAGCAGGGACCGTGCCTACGAGCAGTACTTC.

The CDR3: CASSQAWGPYNEQFF. The CDR3 DNA reads as TGCGCCAGCAGCCAAGCCTGGGGACCCTACAATGAGCAGTTCTTC. V gene TRBV4-1 combines with J gene TRBJ2-1; TRBD1 or TRBD2 may be the D gene (5 bases each). The CDR3 is 15 amino acids. Germline V gives CDR1 MGHRA, CDR2 YSYEKL. V lost 1 base and J 2 bases, leaving 9 bases between the germline ends.

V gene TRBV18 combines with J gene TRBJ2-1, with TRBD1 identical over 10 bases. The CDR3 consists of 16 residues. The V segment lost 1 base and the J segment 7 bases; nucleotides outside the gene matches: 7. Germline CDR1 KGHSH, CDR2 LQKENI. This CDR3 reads CASSPLRGQGLNEQFF. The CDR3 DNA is TGTGCCAGCTCACCACTCCGGGGACAGGGGTTAAATGAGCAGTTCTTC.

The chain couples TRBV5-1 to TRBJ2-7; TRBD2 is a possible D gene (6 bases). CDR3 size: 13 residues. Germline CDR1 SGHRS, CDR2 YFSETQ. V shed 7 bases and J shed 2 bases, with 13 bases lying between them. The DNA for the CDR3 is TGCGCCAGCGCCGGAGGGGAGCCCTACGAGCAGTACTTC. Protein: CASAGGEPYEQYF.

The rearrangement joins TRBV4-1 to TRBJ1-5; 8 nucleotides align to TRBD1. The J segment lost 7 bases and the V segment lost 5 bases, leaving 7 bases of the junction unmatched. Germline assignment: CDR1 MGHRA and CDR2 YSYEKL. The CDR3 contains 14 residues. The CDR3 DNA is TGCGCCAGCAGCAGGACAGGGCCCCAACAGCCCCAGCATTTT. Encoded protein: CASSRTGPQQPQHF.